This T cell receptor beta chain was identified during a study of shared clonotypes between healthy human individuals. Study overall: There were three CD4 naive, three CD4 memory, two CD8 naive and one CD8 memory plates per donor. Findings and caveats of the study: Few donors restricted represented genetic and exposure-history diversity.

Authors' analysis steps: ImmunoSEQ junction-only sequences lacked quality scores, so their filtering differed. The assay was immunoSEQ multiplex PCR, and TCRdb's table has in-frame clones only and misses some. V and J calls and clone size are given by that table; D and trimming were obtained from the DNA. The sample lists around 2,000,000 clones, 85% to 95% occurring once. Concerning this clone itself: Its antigen is still unknown.

Naive CD8 cells lacked CD45RO, underwent positive selection for CCR7 and left out terminally differentiated effector memory CD45RA+ cells. The CDR3 covers 16 residues. V gave up 4 bases and J gave up 2 bases; unmatched junction bases: 3. Germline assignment: CDR1 PRHDT and CDR2 FYEKMQ (reference sequence). The rearrangement links TRBV13 to TRBJ2-1; 12 bases match TRBD2. Sequencing used naive CD8+ T cells from PBMCs. The sequence was obtained from a man between 18 and 35 years old in good health. Some clones in this sample may be carry-over from other donors' samples. DNA for the CDR3: TGTGCCAGCAGCTACGGACTAGCGGGAACCTACAATGAGCAGTTCTTC. Its protein is CASSYGLAGTYNEQFF.